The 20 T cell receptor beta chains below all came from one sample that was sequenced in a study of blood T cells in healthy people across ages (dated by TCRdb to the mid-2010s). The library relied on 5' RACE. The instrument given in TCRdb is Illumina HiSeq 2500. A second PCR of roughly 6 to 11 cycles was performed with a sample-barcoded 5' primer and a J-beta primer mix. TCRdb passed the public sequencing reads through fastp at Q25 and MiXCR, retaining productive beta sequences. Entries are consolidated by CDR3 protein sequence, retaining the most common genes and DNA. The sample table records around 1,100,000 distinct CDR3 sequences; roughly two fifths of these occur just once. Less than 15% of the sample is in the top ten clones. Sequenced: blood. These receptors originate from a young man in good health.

For the CDR3, the DNA is TGTGCCAGCAGCGTAGCAGCAGGAGGGGTCTGTGGCTACACCTTC. This gives the protein CASSVAAGGVCGYTF. The chain employs TRBV9 and TRBJ1-2, with D possibly matching TRBD1 (5 bases). CDR1 SGDLS and CDR2 YYNGEE come from the germline V gene. This CDR3 contains 15 residues. Deletions cut 0 bases from V and 7 bases from J, with 16 bases between.

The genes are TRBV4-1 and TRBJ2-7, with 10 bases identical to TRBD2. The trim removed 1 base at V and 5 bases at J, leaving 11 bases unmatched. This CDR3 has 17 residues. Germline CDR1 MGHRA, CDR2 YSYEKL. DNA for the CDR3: TGCGCCAGCAGCCAAGTGAGGGTTCTAGCGGGGGCGGACGAGCAGTACTTC. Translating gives CASSQVRVLAGADEQYF.

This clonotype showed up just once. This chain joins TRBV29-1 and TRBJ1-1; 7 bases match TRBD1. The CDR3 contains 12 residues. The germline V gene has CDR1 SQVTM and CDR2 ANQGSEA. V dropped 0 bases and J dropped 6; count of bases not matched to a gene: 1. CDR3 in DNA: TGCAGCGTTGAAGAAACAGGGGCTGAAGCTTTCTTT. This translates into CSVEETGAEAFF. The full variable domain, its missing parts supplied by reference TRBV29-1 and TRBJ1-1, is SAVISQKPSRDICQRGTSLTIQCQVDSQVTMMFWYRQQPGQSLTLIATANQGSEATYESGFVIDKFPISRPNLTFSTLTVSNMSPEDSSIYLCSVEETGAEAFFGQGTRLTVV.

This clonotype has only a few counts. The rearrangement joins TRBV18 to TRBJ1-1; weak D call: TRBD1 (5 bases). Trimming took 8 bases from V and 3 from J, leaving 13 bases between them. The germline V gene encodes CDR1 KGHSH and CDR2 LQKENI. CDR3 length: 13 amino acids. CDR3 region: CASLGGGDTEAFF. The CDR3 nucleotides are TGTGCCAGCCTTGGGGGTGGGGACACTGAAGCTTTCTTT.

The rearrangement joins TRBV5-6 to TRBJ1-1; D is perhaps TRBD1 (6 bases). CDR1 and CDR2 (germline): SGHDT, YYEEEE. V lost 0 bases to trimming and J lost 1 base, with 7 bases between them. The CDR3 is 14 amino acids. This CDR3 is CASSLEGENTEAFF. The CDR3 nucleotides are TGTGCCAGCAGCTTGGAGGGGGAGAACACTGAAGCTTTCTTT.

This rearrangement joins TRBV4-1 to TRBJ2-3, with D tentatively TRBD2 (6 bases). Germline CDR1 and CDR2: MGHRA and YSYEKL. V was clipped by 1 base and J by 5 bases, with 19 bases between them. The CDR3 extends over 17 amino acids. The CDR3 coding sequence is TGCGCCAGCAGCCAAGGCTTCCTAGCTAGCGTTCGAGATACGCAGTATTTT. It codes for CASSQGFLASVRDTQYF.

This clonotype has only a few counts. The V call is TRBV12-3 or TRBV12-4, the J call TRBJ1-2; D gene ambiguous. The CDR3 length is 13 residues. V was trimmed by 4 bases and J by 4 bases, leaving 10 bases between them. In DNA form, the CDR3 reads TGTGCCAGCAGTTATCCCGGGCGCTATGGCTACACCTTC. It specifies CASSYPGRYGYTF.

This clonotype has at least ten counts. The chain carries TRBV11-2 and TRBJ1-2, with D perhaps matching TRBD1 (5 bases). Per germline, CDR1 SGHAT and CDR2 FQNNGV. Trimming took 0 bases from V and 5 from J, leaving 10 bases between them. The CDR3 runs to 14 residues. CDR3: CASSLDQGTYGYTF. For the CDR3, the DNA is TGTGCCAGCAGCTTAGATCAGGGAACTTATGGCTACACCTTC.

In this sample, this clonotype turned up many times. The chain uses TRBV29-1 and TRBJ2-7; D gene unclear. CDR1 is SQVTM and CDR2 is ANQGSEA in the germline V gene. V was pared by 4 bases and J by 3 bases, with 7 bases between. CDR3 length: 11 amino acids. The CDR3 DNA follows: TGCAGCGTTGTCGAAGGCTACGAGCAGTACTTC. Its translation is CSVVEGYEQYF.

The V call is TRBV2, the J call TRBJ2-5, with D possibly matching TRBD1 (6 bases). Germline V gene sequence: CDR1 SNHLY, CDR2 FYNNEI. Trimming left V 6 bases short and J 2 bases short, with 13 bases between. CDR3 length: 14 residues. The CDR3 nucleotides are TGTGCCAGCAGGCCCTCTCAGGGGCAAGAGACCCAGTACTTC. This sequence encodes CASRPSQGQETQYF.

CDR3 in DNA: TGCAGCGTTGTTCTAGCGGGGAGGTACGAGCAGTACTTC. Its protein is CSVVLAGRYEQYF. The rearrangement uses TRBV29-1 and TRBJ2-7, with 9 positions matching TRBD2. J was trimmed by 4 bases and V by 4 bases; bases with no gene match: 5. Germline assignment: CDR1 SQVTM and CDR2 ANQGSEA. This CDR3 has 13 amino acids.

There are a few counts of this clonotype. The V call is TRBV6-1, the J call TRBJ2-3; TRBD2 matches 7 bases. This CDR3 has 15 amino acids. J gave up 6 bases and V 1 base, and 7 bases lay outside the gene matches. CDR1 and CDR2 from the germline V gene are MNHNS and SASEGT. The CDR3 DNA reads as TGTGCCAGCAGTGAAGTTTGGGGGGGGACGGATACGCAGTATTTT. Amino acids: CASSEVWGGTDTQYF.

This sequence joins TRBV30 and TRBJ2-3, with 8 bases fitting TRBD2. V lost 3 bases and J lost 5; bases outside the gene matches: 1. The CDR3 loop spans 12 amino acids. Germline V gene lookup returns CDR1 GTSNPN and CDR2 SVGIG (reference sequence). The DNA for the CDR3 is TGTGCCTGGAGCGCGGGAGGAGATACGCAGTATTTT. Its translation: CAWSAGGDTQYF. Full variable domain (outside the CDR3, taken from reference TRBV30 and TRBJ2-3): SQTIHQWPATLVQPVGSPLSLECTVEGTSNPNLYWYRQAAGRGLQLLFYSVGIGQISSEVPQNLSASRPQDRQFILSSKKLLLSDSGFYLCAWSAGGDTQYFGPGTRLTVL.

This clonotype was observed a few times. CDR3 nucleotide sequence: TGCAGCGTCCCCGGGACAGGGGAGGATGGCTACACCTTC. It yields the protein CSVPGTGEDGYTF. The genes are TRBV29-1 and TRBJ1-2, with 10 nucleotides matching TRBD1. CDR1 is SQVTM, CDR2 ANQGSEA, per germline. There are 13 residues in the CDR3. The V gene end was trimmed by 6 bases and the J gene end by 6 bases; junction bases not matched to a gene: 7. Full variable domain (outside the CDR3, taken from reference TRBV29-1 and TRBJ1-2): SAVISQKPSRDICQRGTSLTIQCQVDSQVTMMFWYRQQPGQSLTLIATANQGSEATYESGFVIDKFPISRPNLTFSTLTVSNMSPEDSSIYLCSVPGTGEDGYTFGSGTRLTVV.

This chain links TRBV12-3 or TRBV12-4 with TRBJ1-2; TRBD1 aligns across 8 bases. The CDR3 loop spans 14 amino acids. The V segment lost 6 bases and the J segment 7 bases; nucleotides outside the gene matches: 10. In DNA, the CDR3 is TGTGCCAGCAGCTCCGGACAGGGAATCCGTGGCTACACCTTC. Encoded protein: CASSSGQGIRGYTF.

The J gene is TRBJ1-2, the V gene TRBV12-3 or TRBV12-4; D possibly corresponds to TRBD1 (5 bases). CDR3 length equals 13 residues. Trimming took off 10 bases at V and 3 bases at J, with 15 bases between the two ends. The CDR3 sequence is CATAWGYDYGYTF. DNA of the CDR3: TGTGCCACCGCGTGGGGGTATGACTATGGCTACACCTTC.

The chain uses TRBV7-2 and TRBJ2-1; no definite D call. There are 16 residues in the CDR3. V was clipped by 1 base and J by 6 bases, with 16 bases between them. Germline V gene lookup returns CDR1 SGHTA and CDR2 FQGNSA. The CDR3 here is CASSLEFQVWANEQFF. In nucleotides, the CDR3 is TGTGCCAGCAGCTTAGAGTTCCAGGTTTGGGCCAATGAGCAGTTCTTC.

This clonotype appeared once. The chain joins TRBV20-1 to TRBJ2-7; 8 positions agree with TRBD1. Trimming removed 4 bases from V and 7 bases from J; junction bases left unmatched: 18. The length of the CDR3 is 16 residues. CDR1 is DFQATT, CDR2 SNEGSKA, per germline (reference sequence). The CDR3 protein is CSAKSIGTGFYNEQYF. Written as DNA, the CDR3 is TGCAGTGCTAAAAGTATAGGGACAGGTTTTTACAATGAGCAGTACTTC.

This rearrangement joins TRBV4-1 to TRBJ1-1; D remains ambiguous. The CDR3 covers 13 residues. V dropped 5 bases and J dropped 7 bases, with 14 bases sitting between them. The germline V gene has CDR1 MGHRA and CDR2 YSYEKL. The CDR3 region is CASSIRGGFEAFF. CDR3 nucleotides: TGCGCCAGCAGCATACGAGGAGGGTTTGAAGCTTTCTTT.

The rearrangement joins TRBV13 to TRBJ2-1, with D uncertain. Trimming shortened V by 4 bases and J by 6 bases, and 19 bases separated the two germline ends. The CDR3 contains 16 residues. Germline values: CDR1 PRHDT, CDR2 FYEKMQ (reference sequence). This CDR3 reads CASSSRRGQAGNEQFF. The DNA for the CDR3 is TGTGCCAGCAGCTCCCGTAGAGGTCAGGCTGGCAATGAGCAGTTCTTC. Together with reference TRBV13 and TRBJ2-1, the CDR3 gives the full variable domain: AAGVIQSPRHLIKEKRETATLKCYPIPRHDTVYWYQQGPGQDPQFLISFYEKMQSDKGSIPDRFSAQQFSDYHSELNMSSLELGDSALYFCASSSRRGQAGNEQFFGPGTRLTVL.